This entry lists 17 T cell receptor beta chains sequenced from one sample in a study of cytomegalovirus exposure and HLA in healthy donors. TCRdb's table, derived via immunoSEQ multiplex PCR, lists solely in-frame clones and lacks some. The sample carries some 65,000 clones, 96% recorded once. Sample: PBMCs. These receptors all stem from a man younger than 35 in good health and CMV-seronegative.

V is TRBV5-1 and J is TRBJ2-1; 8 bases match TRBD2. V lost 0 bases to trimming and J lost 5 bases; unmatched junction nucleotides: 4. The CDR3 is 15 amino acids. CDR1 is SGHRS, CDR2 YFSETQ, per germline. CDR3 in amino acids: CASSLVLADNNEQFF. Here the CDR3 DNA reads TGCGCCAGCAGCTTGGTACTAGCGGATAACAATGAGCAGTTCTTC.

This sequence joins TRBV4-1 and TRBJ1-2, with 9 positions matching TRBD1. The germline gives CDR1 MGHRA, CDR2 YSYEKL. CDR3 size: 15 residues. V lost 2 bases to trimming and J lost 5 bases; unmatched junction nucleotides: 6. CDR3 coding DNA: TGCGCCAGCAGCCAACCGGGACAGGGTTTTTATGGCTACACCTTC. This translates into CASSQPGQGFYGYTF.

This clone was seen only once. V gene TRBV5-6 combines with J gene TRBJ2-7; 10 bases are shared with TRBD1. This CDR3 spans 17 amino acids. The germline V gene has CDR1 SGHDT and CDR2 YYEEEE. Trimming took 3 bases from V and 5 from J; bases not matched to a gene: 14. This CDR3 is CASSWSVRDRGFDEQYF. In DNA form, the CDR3 reads TGTGCCAGCAGCTGGAGCGTTAGGGACAGGGGATTCGACGAGCAGTACTTC.

V gene TRBV29-1 combines with J gene TRBJ1-5; the D gene is possibly TRBD1 (6 bases). The CDR3 sequence is 13 residues long. Trimming took off 4 bases at V and 1 base at J, with 8 bases between the two ends. The germline CDR1 and CDR2 sequences are SQVTM and ANQGSEA. The CDR3 is CSVGGTSNQPQHF. The CDR3 DNA is TGCAGCGTTGGGGGGACAAGCAATCAGCCCCAGCATTTT.

The V call is TRBV5-4, the J call TRBJ2-1; 11 bases fit TRBD2. Trimming removed 1 base from V and 7 bases from J; junction bases left unmatched: 4. There are 15 residues in the CDR3. Germline V gene lookup returns CDR1 SGHNT and CDR2 YYREEE (reference sequence). CDR3 amino acids: CASSLKLAGENEQFF. CDR3 bases: TGTGCCAGCAGCTTGAAACTAGCGGGAGAGAATGAGCAGTTCTTC.

This sequence joins TRBV27 and TRBJ1-4; 8 bases are shared with TRBD1. This CDR3 comprises 17 residues. J lost 4 bases, V lost 2 bases, and 9 bases had no gene match. Per the germline V gene, CDR1 is MNHEY and CDR2 is SMNVEV (reference sequence). DNA of the CDR3: TGTGCCAGCAGTTTACGAAGGACAGGGAGGATTAATGAAAAACTGTTTTTT. As protein: CASSLRRTGRINEKLFF.

The count of this clone is one. The J gene is TRBJ1-3, the V gene TRBV19; 10 bases line up with TRBD1. There are 16 residues in the CDR3. Germline CDR1 is LNHDA and CDR2 is SQIVND (reference sequence). Germline trimming cut 2 bases from V and 2 bases from J; bases unmatched to any gene: 3. DNA for the CDR3: TGTGCCAGTAGTATAATCGACAGGGGGCCTGGAAACACCATATATTTT. Translated, it gives CASSIIDRGPGNTIYF.

The chain has TRBV7-8 and TRBJ2-7, with D possibly TRBD1 on 5 matching bases. This CDR3 region has 15 residues. From germline, CDR1 is SGHVS and CDR2 FQNEAQ. The V end was cut by 0 bases, the J end by 2 bases, with 11 bases between. The CDR3, as DNA: TGTGCCAGCAGCTTAGCACTTAGACAGACCTACGAGCAGTACTTC. Protein sequence: CASSLALRQTYEQYF.

The V call is TRBV7-9, the J call TRBJ1-2; possible D gene TRBD1, 5 bases. Germline V gives CDR1 SEHNR, CDR2 FQNEAQ (reference sequence). The CDR3 contains 13 residues. Trimming took off 5 bases at V and 6 bases at J, with 13 bases between the two ends. DNA for the CDR3: TGTGCCAGCAGCCCTCGGCAGGGTAATGGCTACACCTTC. This codes for CASSPRQGNGYTF.

The chain recombines TRBV6-5 with TRBJ2-7; tentative D call: TRBD2 (5 bases). CDR3 length: 13 residues. V lost 2 bases and J 5 bases, leaving 10 bases between the germline ends. Germline V lookup: CDR1 MNHEY, CDR2 SVGAGI. CDR3 DNA sequence: TGTGCCAGCAGTTACCGGGGATCGGACGAGCAGTACTTC. Its protein is CASSYRGSDEQYF.

This chain uses TRBV2 with TRBJ2-3; 10 nucleotides agree with TRBD1. CDR1 and CDR2 from the germline V gene are SNHLY and FYNNEI. The CDR3 spans 15 residues. V lost 6 bases and J lost 8; bases outside the gene matches: 11. CDR3 DNA: TGTGCCAGCAGGCCTCCGGGACAGGGGATGGGTACGCAGTATTTT. It is translated as CASRPPGQGMGTQYF.

This clone has just a few counts. The rearrangement links TRBV9 to TRBJ1-2, with TRBD1 identical over 7 bases. The germline gives CDR1 SGDLS, CDR2 YYNGEE. The CDR3 covers 15 residues. J was trimmed by 11 bases and V by 0 bases; bases with no gene match: 13. CDR3 sequence (DNA): TGTGCCAGCAGCGTAGGTCCGCGGGACAGCAAGAATTACACCTTC. Translating it yields CASSVGPRDSKNYTF.

The CDR3 coding sequence is TGTGCCAGTAGTATAGAGCGGACAGGGTGGAACAATCAGCCCCAGCATTTT. It translates to CASSIERTGWNNQPQHF. This chain joins TRBV19 and TRBJ1-5, with 8 bases identical to TRBD1. The CDR3 consists of 17 residues. V shed 0 bases, J shed 3 bases, and the junction held 7 bases outside the gene matches. The V gene's germline CDR1 is LNHDA and CDR2 SQIVND (reference sequence). Combining the CDR3 with reference TRBV19 and TRBJ1-5 gives the whole variable domain DGGITQSPKYLFRKEGQNVTLSCEQNLNHDAMYWYRQDPGQGLRLIYYSQIVNDFQKGDIAEGYSVSREKKESFPLTVTSAQKNPTAFYLCASSIERTGWNNQPQHFGDGTRLSIL.

J is TRBJ1-6 and V is TRBV10-3, with D hard to call. This CDR3 is built from 12 residues. Deletions cut 4 bases from V and 7 bases from J, with 5 bases between. Germline assignment: CDR1 ENHRY and CDR2 SYGVKD. CDR3 sequence: CAISGQNSPLHF. The CDR3 nucleotides are TGTGCCATCAGTGGGCAAAATTCACCCCTCCACTTT.

The V call is TRBV7-2, the J call TRBJ2-3, with 9 bases fitting TRBD1. CDR3 length: 15 amino acids. With 3 bases clipped from V and 6 bases from J, the junction kept 7 bases outside the gene matches. CDR1 is SGHTA and CDR2 is FQGNSA in the germline V gene. The CDR3 DNA reads TGTGCCAGCAGCTTCCTGGGACAGGGAAGGGATACGCAGTATTTT. Protein: CASSFLGQGRDTQYF.

The chain carries TRBV6-5 and TRBJ1-4; tentatively, D is TRBD1 (5 bases). CDR3 length: 16 amino acids. The V end was cut by 0 bases, the J end by 8 bases, with 16 bases between. Per germline, CDR1 MNHEY and CDR2 SVGAGI. CDR3 sequence: CASSYSRGGVGEKLFF. The DNA of the CDR3 is TGTGCCAGCAGTTACTCCCGGGGAGGGGTAGGGGAAAAACTGTTTTTT.

The rearrangement joins TRBV6-6 to TRBJ1-1; TRBD1 matches at 7 bases. CDR3 length equals 15 residues. Germline lookup yields CDR1 MNHNY and CDR2 SVGAGI (reference sequence). J gave up 0 bases and V 5 bases, and 6 bases lay outside the gene matches. Here the CDR3 reads CASSTGVWVNTEAFF. For the CDR3, the DNA is TGTGCCAGCAGTACAGGGGTCTGGGTGAACACTGAAGCTTTCTTT.